This entry lists 7 T cell receptor beta chains sequenced from one sample in a study of regulatory T cells in long-lasting Graves disease. As to time point: newly diagnosed GD, antithyroid drugs for less than 3 months. The TCR library used RNA extracted from PBMCs. Relying on iRepertoire HTBI primers and Arm-PCR of CDR3 regions, the team built TCR beta libraries. Using its own MiXCR run on the multiplex PCR reads, TCRdb lists one record per CDR3 protein. Of some 460,000 distinct CDR3 sequences detected, about 16% appear once; the ten largest clones hold 10% to 15%. These data were also filed under a second study, of T cells in Graves' hyperthyroidism and ophthalmopathy.

Specimen: peripheral blood mononuclear cells (PBMCs), collected at new diagnosis, from a patient treated with antithyroid drugs. The source of these receptors is a man between 40 and 49 years old with Graves disease.

This clonotype was seen repeatedly, ten times or more. The rearrangement links TRBV13 to TRBJ2-4; D may be TRBD1 (5 bases). In germline, CDR1 is PRHDT, CDR2 FYEKMQ (reference sequence). Trimming removed 4 bases at V and 0 bases at J, with 16 bases between. The CDR3 runs 17 residues. The CDR3, as DNA: TGTGCCAGCAGCTCCGAAACAGGTGACCTAGCCAAAAACATTCAGTACTTC. Translated, it gives CASSSETGDLAKNIQYF. Supplemented by reference TRBV13 and TRBJ2-4, the full variable domain reads AAGVIQSPRHLIKEKRETATLKCYPIPRHDTVYWYQQGPGQDPQFLISFYEKMQSDKGSIPDRFSAQQFSDYHSELNMSSLELGDSALYFCASSSETGDLAKNIQYFGAGTRLSVL.

This clonotype was seen repeatedly, ten times or more. The chain uses TRBV5-1 and TRBJ2-7; 10 nucleotides line up with TRBD2. The CDR3 extends over 15 amino acids. With 2 bases clipped from V and 3 bases from J, the junction kept 5 bases outside the gene matches. Germline V lookup: CDR1 SGHRS, CDR2 YFSETQ. The CDR3 reads CASSLSSGRHYEQYF. CDR3 DNA sequence: TGCGCCAGCAGCTTATCTAGCGGGAGACACTACGAGCAGTACTTC.

This clonotype was recorded many times. The chain couples TRBV28 to TRBJ2-3; 10 bases match TRBD2. The CDR3 extends over 15 amino acids. Germline lookup yields CDR1 MDHEN and CDR2 SYDVKM. The ends lost 3 bases at V and 2 bases at J; junction bases unmatched: 2. CDR3 amino acids: CASSFGTSDTDTQYF. In DNA, the CDR3 is TGTGCCAGCAGTTTCGGGACTAGCGACACAGATACGCAGTATTTT.

This clonotype has a count of ten or more. This chain joins TRBV6-1 and TRBJ2-5, with TRBD2 matching over 7 bases. V lost 4 bases, J lost 5 bases, and 7 bases stayed unmatched. There are 14 residues in the CDR3. In germline, CDR1 is MNHNS, CDR2 SASEGT. CDR3 amino acids: CASSAGLVRETQYF. CDR3 in DNA: TGTGCCAGCAGTGCCGGACTAGTCCGGGAGACCCAGTACTTC.

This clonotype was observed many times. J is TRBJ1-1 and V is TRBV24-1; tentatively, D is TRBD1 (6 bases). Trimming took off 4 bases at V and 3 bases at J, with 14 bases between the two ends. The CDR3 totals 15 residues. Germline V gives CDR1 KGHDR, CDR2 SFDVKD. Here the CDR3 DNA reads TGTGCCACCAGTGAACATGGGGGCGCGGACACTGAAGCTTTCTTT. This encodes CATSEHGGADTEAFF.

This clonotype was counted only a few times. A much larger clone lies one base from this, so it may be a read error. The chain has TRBV4-2 and TRBJ1-1; D unresolved. Germline CDR1 reads LGHNA; CDR2 reads YNFKEQ. V was cut by 0 bases and J by 1 base, with 6 bases left in between. This CDR3 is 14 amino acids long. CDR3 residues: CASSQDPKNTEAFF. CDR3 coding DNA: TGTGCCAGCAGCCAAGATCCCAAGAACACTGAAGCTTTCTTT.

This clonotype has a count of ten or more. This rearrangement joins TRBV2 to TRBJ2-2; 11 nucleotides line up with TRBD2. CDR3 length equals 14 residues. Germline V gene lookup returns CDR1 SNHLY and CDR2 FYNNEI. The CDR3 DNA sequence: TGTGCTTCAACTAGCGGGAGTGGTGGCGGGGAGCTGTTTTTT. Its protein is CASTSGSGGGELFF.